These 2 T cell receptor beta chains originate from one sample sequenced in a study of circulating tumor DNA in untreated peripheral T-cell lymphoma. Repertoires were generated with immunoSEQ multiplex PCR, while TCRdb's copy carries only in-frame clones and drops some. The repertoire holds around 1,400 clones, with roughly three quarters as singletons. Input material: cell-free DNA from blood serum. These TCRs come from a human donor with peripheral T-cell lymphoma.

V usage is TRBV10-3 and J usage is TRBJ2-5; D is perhaps TRBD1 (5 bases). CDR3 length: 13 amino acids. Trimming cost V 6 bases and J 5 bases, with 13 bases left between them. Looked up from germline, CDR1 is ENHRY and CDR2 is SYGVKD. CDR3 nucleotides: TGTGCCATCAGAGCTAGGGGTGGGGAGACCCAGTACTTC. Amino acid sequence: CAIRARGGETQYF.

The rearrangement joins TRBV18 to TRBJ1-6, with D unresolved. The V end lost 5 bases, the J end lost 9 bases, and 17 bases lay between the germline ends. CDR3 length equals 15 residues. Germline V CDR1 and CDR2: KGHSH, LQKENI. CDR3 DNA: TGTGCCAGCTCATCACGGAGTGTGTTTAGTTCACCCCTCCACTTT. Translated: CASSSRSVFSSPLHF.